These 26 T cell receptor beta chains originate from one sample sequenced in a study of CD8+ T cells in alopecia areata. Noted treatment: oral pan-JAK inhibitor, 5-10 mg twice daily. Obtained from alopecia areata patients were lesional scalp punch biopsies along with peripheral blood. Extraction of RNA preceded its reverse transcription into cDNA, which served as the sequencing template. The table came from immunoSEQ multiplex PCR; TCRdb's copy has only in-frame clones and leaves some out. The sample has roughly 6,100 clones, around three fifths seen once. The material sequenced was skin, taken around week 31, from a patient treated with tofacitinib. Receptors were obtained from a human donor with alopecia areata.

This clone was counted only a few times. The rearrangement joins TRBV5-1 to TRBJ2-7; 9 nucleotides match TRBD1. The CDR3 runs to 15 residues. Unmatched junction bases numbered 6, after V lost 3 bases and J lost 2 bases. Germline CDR1 and CDR2: SGHRS and YFSETQ. CDR3 nucleotides: TGCGCCAGCAGCTATAACGACAGGGGGACCTACGAGCAGTACTTC. It specifies CASSYNDRGTYEQYF.

The rearrangement joins TRBV30 to TRBJ2-7; unclear D gene. The CDR3 length is 12 residues. Germline assignment: CDR1 GTSNPN and CDR2 SVGIG (reference sequence). V was cut by 2 bases and J by 2 bases, with 7 bases left in between. The CDR3 DNA follows: TGTGCCTGGAGTTATGGCCCCTACGAGCAGTACTTC. Protein: CAWSYGPYEQYF.

The V call is TRBV7-9, the J call TRBJ2-5, with a weak D call TRBD2 (6 bases). Germline CDR1 and CDR2: SEHNR and FQNEAQ (reference sequence). This CDR3 has 14 residues. With 5 bases removed from V and 5 bases from J, the gap between germline ends came to 15 bases. CDR3 region: CASSPRDSAETQYF. The CDR3 DNA reads as TGTGCCAGCAGCCCCCGGGACTCCGCGGAGACCCAGTACTTC.

This clone was recorded a few times. The V call is TRBV7-9, the J call TRBJ2-5; D ambiguous. V lost 7 bases and J 1 base, leaving 19 bases between the germline ends. Germline loops: CDR1 SEHNR, CDR2 FQNEAQ (reference sequence). The CDR3 spans 16 residues. The CDR3 loop is CASINGSLELQETQYF. As DNA, the CDR3 is TGTGCCAGCATTAATGGGTCACTTGAACTCCAAGAGACCCAGTACTTC.

V and J are TRBV4-1 and TRBJ2-1, with D perhaps matching TRBD1 (5 bases). This CDR3 has 17 amino acids. CDR1 MGHRA and CDR2 YSYEKL come from the germline V gene. V shed 3 bases and J shed 0 bases, with 15 bases lying between them. CDR3 nucleotide sequence: TGCGCCAGCAGCCAGTTGGACATGGGGTTCTCCTACAATGAGCAGTTCTTC. Its translation is CASSQLDMGFSYNEQFF.

In DNA, the CDR3 is TGTGCCAGCAGCGCATTGCCGGGACAGGGGGCAGACTATGGCTACACCTTC. Its translation is CASSALPGQGADYGYTF. The rearrangement links TRBV5-6 to TRBJ1-2; 12 nucleotides agree with TRBD1. The CDR3 covers 17 residues. The V gene's germline CDR1 is SGHDT and CDR2 YYEEEE. J was trimmed by 3 bases and V by 4 bases; bases with no gene match: 10.

V usage is TRBV15 and J usage is TRBJ2-1; maybe TRBD1 (6 bases). Trimming cost V 2 bases and J 4 bases, with 9 bases left between them. The CDR3 spans 14 residues. The germline CDR1 and CDR2 sequences are LNHNV and YYDKDF (reference sequence). The CDR3 bases are TGTGCCACCAGCAGACTGGACAGATACAATGAGCAGTTCTTC. It codes for CATSRLDRYNEQFF.

This clone was seen a handful of times. The chain carries TRBV6-5 and TRBJ1-2; TRBD1 matches 10 bases. This CDR3 is built from 15 residues. V was pared by 0 bases and J by 8 bases, with 6 bases of the junction left unmatched. Germline CDR1 is MNHEY and CDR2 is SVGAGI. The CDR3 bases are TGTGCCAGCAGTTACTCGGACAGGGGGTCGAGGGGCTACACCTTC. Its protein product is CASSYSDRGSRGYTF.

This clone was counted a single time. The gene calls are TRBV2 and TRBJ2-7, with D tentatively TRBD1 (6 bases). Per the germline V gene, CDR1 is SNHLY and CDR2 is FYNNEI. Trimming left V 4 bases short and J 2 bases short, with 12 bases between. The CDR3 consists of 14 residues. The CDR3 nucleotides read TGTGCCAGCAGTGCTCAGACAGGCCCCTACGAGCAGTACTTC. Protein product: CASSAQTGPYEQYF.

The rearrangement joins TRBV29-1 to TRBJ1-5; D is perhaps TRBD1 (6 bases). V lost 4 bases and J lost 7, with 14 bases in between. CDR1 is SQVTM, CDR2 ANQGSEA, per germline. This CDR3 region has 13 residues. CDR3 region: CSVGAGVGQPQHF. The CDR3, as DNA: TGCAGCGTTGGAGCAGGGGTAGGGCAGCCCCAGCATTTT.

The CDR3 DNA sequence: TGCGCCAGCAGCTTGGAACCCTTAGCAACAGATACGCAGTATTTT. This sequence encodes CASSLEPLATDTQYF. The rearrangement uses TRBV5-1 and TRBJ2-3, with D unresolved. The CDR3 has 15 residues. Between the trimmed V and J ends, which lost 0 bases and 3 bases, there was a span of 11 bases. Germline V gene lookup returns CDR1 SGHRS and CDR2 YFSETQ. The full variable domain, its missing parts supplied by reference TRBV5-1 and TRBJ2-3, is KAGVTQTPRYLIKTRGQQVTLSCSPISGHRSVSWYQQTPGQGLQFLFEYFSETQRNKGNFPGRFSGRQFSNSRSEMNVSTLELGDSALYLCASSLEPLATDTQYFGPGTRLTVL.

CDR3 loop: CASSPKPGLSSSQYF. CDR3 bases: TGTGCCAGTAGCCCTAAACCGGGACTATCTTCTTCGCAGTATTTT. The chain links TRBV19 to TRBJ2-3, with TRBD2 matching 7 bases. The V gene's germline CDR1 is LNHDA and CDR2 SQIVND (reference sequence). With V trimmed by 6 bases and J by 10 bases, 16 bases remained unmatched. This CDR3 is 15 amino acids long.

This clone turned up a few times. The chain has TRBV18 and TRBJ1-1; the D gene is possibly TRBD1 (6 bases). Between the trimmed V and J ends, which lost 2 bases and 0 bases, there was a span of 7 bases. Germline assignment: CDR1 KGHSH and CDR2 LQKENI. The CDR3 loop spans 14 amino acids. The CDR3 DNA reads as TGTGCCAGCTCACCAACAGGGATGAACACTGAAGCTTTCTTT. Its protein product is CASSPTGMNTEAFF.

This clone was counted a single time. CDR3 protein: CASSPRQLSTDTQYF. The CDR3 bases are TGTGCCAGCAGCCCCAGACAGCTGAGCACAGATACGCAGTATTTT. The chain is built from TRBV7-6 and TRBJ2-3; TRBD1 is a possible D gene (5 bases). Deletions cut 5 bases from V and 0 bases from J, with 12 bases between. The CDR3 has 15 amino acids. Germline loops: CDR1 SGHVS, CDR2 FNYEAQ.

The chain uses TRBV6-1 and TRBJ1-2, with 7 nucleotides matching TRBD1. V gave up 3 bases and J gave up 8 bases; unmatched junction bases: 15. Germline V lookup: CDR1 MNHNS, CDR2 SASEGT. This CDR3 region has 16 residues. CDR3 loop: CASSDAGLTGVYGYTF. In nucleotides, the CDR3 is TGTGCCAGCAGTGATGCCGGACTCACAGGGGTGTACGGCTACACCTTC.

V is TRBV5-8 and J is TRBJ2-7; unclear D gene. Germline lookup yields CDR1 SGHTS and CDR2 YDEGEE. Trimming removed 2 bases at V and 3 bases at J, with 9 bases between. The CDR3 extends over 13 amino acids. CDR3: CASSFEVGYEQYF. The CDR3 DNA reads as TGTGCCAGCAGCTTCGAAGTAGGCTACGAGCAGTACTTC.

The chain combines TRBV7-6 with TRBJ2-7; no reliable D call. The V gene's germline CDR1 is SGHVS and CDR2 FNYEAQ. The V end was cut by 4 bases, the J end by 3 bases, with 7 bases between. The CDR3 covers 12 residues. This CDR3 is CASSSQYYEQYF. The CDR3 DNA reads TGTGCCAGCAGCTCCCAGTACTACGAGCAGTACTTC.

The chain links TRBV5-1 to TRBJ2-1, with 14 positions matching TRBD2. V lost 0 bases and J lost 4; bases outside the gene matches: 6. Germline CDR1 reads SGHRS; CDR2 reads YFSETQ. The CDR3 spans 18 residues. The CDR3 loop is CASSLAHGTSGRYNEQFF. CDR3 nucleotides: TGCGCCAGCAGCTTGGCACACGGGACTAGCGGGAGATACAATGAGCAGTTCTTC.

This clone was counted once. The rearrangement uses TRBV11-1 and TRBJ2-1, with D tentatively TRBD1 (8 bases). The CDR3 loop spans 15 amino acids. CDR1 is SGHAT, CDR2 FQDESV, per germline (reference sequence). V lost 8 bases to trimming and J lost 4 bases, with 18 bases between them. The CDR3 here is CASGGGQAGYNEQFF. CDR3 DNA: TGTGCCAGCGGGGGGGGACAGGCGGGATACAATGAGCAGTTCTTC.

This chain uses TRBV19 with TRBJ1-5; D is uncertain. Trimming left V 10 bases short and J 4 bases short, with 14 bases between. Germline V gene data show CDR1 as LNHDA and CDR2 as SQIVND (reference sequence). This CDR3 contains 13 residues. CDR3 in DNA: TGTGCCACTTTCTCCTCTCCTAATCAGCCCCAGCATTTT. This gives the protein CATFSSPNQPQHF.

This clone was observed a few times. V is TRBV4-3 and J is TRBJ1-5, with TRBD1 identical over 7 bases. The CDR3 totals 16 residues. The ends lost 1 base at V and 4 bases at J; junction bases unmatched: 7. Germline loops: CDR1 LGHNA, CDR2 YSLEER. The CDR3 is CASSQVRQGLNQPQHF. DNA of the CDR3: TGCGCCAGCAGCCAAGTACGACAGGGACTTAATCAGCCCCAGCATTTT.

This chain connects TRBV6-5 to TRBJ2-3; D perhaps matches TRBD2 (6 bases). The CDR3 extends over 15 amino acids. Germline V lookup: CDR1 MNHEY, CDR2 SVGAGI. Deletions cut 6 bases from V and 5 bases from J, with 18 bases between. DNA for the CDR3: TGTGCCAGCAGCTACCGACTGCGGGGAGGAGATACGCAGTATTTT. It encodes CASSYRLRGGDTQYF.

The rearrangement links TRBV19 to TRBJ2-1, with no clear D. CDR1 is LNHDA and CDR2 is SQIVND in the germline V gene (reference sequence). This CDR3 spans 18 amino acids. The germline V and J ends were trimmed by 4 bases and 3 bases, with 22 bases remaining between them. Written as DNA, the CDR3 is TGTGCCAGTAGTACCTATCCGGTGGCGGAAACTTACTACAATGAGCAGTTCTTC. This translates into CASSTYPVAETYYNEQFF.

The rearrangement joins TRBV6-5 to TRBJ2-1; tentatively, D is TRBD1 (6 bases). This CDR3 has 13 residues. Deletions cut 4 bases from V and 5 bases from J, with 9 bases between. Germline V gene lookup returns CDR1 MNHEY and CDR2 SVGAGI. CDR3 nucleotide sequence: TGTGCCAGCAGTTTCAACAGGGACAATGAGCAGTTCTTC. This encodes CASSFNRDNEQFF.

The chain employs TRBV2 and TRBJ1-2, with D possibly matching TRBD1 (5 bases). The CDR3 sequence is 14 residues long. In germline, CDR1 is SNHLY, CDR2 FYNNEI. V lost 6 bases and J 4 bases, leaving 15 bases between the germline ends. CDR3 DNA sequence: TGTGCCAGCAGGAACCAGGGTTTCCGCTATGGCTACACCTTC. This codes for CASRNQGFRYGYTF.

This sequence joins TRBV4-1 and TRBJ2-1, with D unclear. CDR3 length: 16 amino acids. V was pared by 1 base and J by 2 bases, with 12 bases between. Germline V gene sequence: CDR1 MGHRA, CDR2 YSYEKL. CDR3 sequence (DNA): TGCGCCAGCAGCCAAGTCGACCTAGTTACCTACAATGAGCAGTTCTTC. Translating it yields CASSQVDLVTYNEQFF.